These T cell receptor beta chains were read from a single sample in a study of blood T cell repertoires in COVID-19. TCRdb keeps only in-frame clones here, not all; method: immunoSEQ multiplex PCR. The sample consists of around 340,000 clones, 88% of them appearing once. The sequencing sample was made of PBMCs or T cells enriched from blood (not recorded which). All receptors come from a woman aged 25 to 39 who had been exposed to COVID-19. The CDR3 runs from the conserved cysteine through the conserved F or W. D genes are given only for firm matches. Not all rows give a size; the values are once, few, many and, for expanded clones, a class.

d_gene	v_gene	abundance	j_gene	CDR3aa	CDR3nt
TRBD1	TRBV28	.	TRBJ2-7	CASSSIDRAPYEQYF	TGTGCCAGCAGCTCTATCGACAGGGCTCCCTACGAGCAGTACTTC
.	TRBV9	.	TRBJ1-2	CASSAGSDAYGYGYTF	TGTGCCAGCAGCGCCGGAAGCGATGCCTACGGCTATGGCTACACCTTC
TRBD1	TRBV3-1/TRBV3-2	.	TRBJ1-1	CASSQGDRGGTEAFF	TGTGCCAGCAGCCAGGGGGACAGGGGAGGAACTGAAGCTTTCTTT
.	TRBV14	.	TRBJ2-1	CASSQDFELTYNEQFF	TGTGCCAGCAGCCAAGATTTCGAGCTAACCTACAATGAGCAGTTCTTC
.	TRBV13	.	TRBJ2-2	CASSLGVGGRDTGELFF	TGTGCCAGCAGCTTAGGCGTCGGTGGCAGGGACACCGGGGAGCTGTTTTTT
.	TRBV5-1	.	TRBJ2-5	CASSLARGETQYF	TGCGCCAGCAGCTTGGCACGGGGAGAGACCCAGTACTTC
.	TRBV27	.	TRBJ2-3	CASRSPLTPSTDTQYF	TGTGCCAGCAGAAGTCCTCTAACGCCAAGCACAGATACGCAGTATTTT
.	TRBV6-5	once	TRBJ1-4	CASSYRGDEKLFF	TGTGCCAGCAGTTACCGGGGGGACGAAAAACTGTTTTTT
.	TRBV14	few	TRBJ1-1	CASSPMVNTEAFF	TGTGCCAGCAGCCCTATGGTGAACACTGAAGCTTTCTTT
TRBD1	TRBV6-5	.	TRBJ2-4	CASSYRGQVVQYF	TGTGCCAGCAGTTACAGGGGACAGGTGGTTCAGTACTTC
TRBD1	TRBV10-1	.	TRBJ2-1	CASQTGADNEQFF	TGCGCCAGCCAGACAGGGGCGGACAATGAGCAGTTCTTC
TRBD1	TRBV3-1/TRBV3-2	.	TRBJ1-5	CASSQARQGSQPQHF	TGTGCCAGCAGCCAAGCTCGACAGGGGAGCCAGCCCCAGCATTTT
.	TRBV29-1	.	TRBJ1-2	CSVEGSGNYGYTF	TGCAGCGTTGAAGGTAGCGGAAACTATGGCTACACCTTC
TRBD2	TRBV5-3	.	TRBJ2-1	CARSWGLAFYNEQFF	TGTGCCAGAAGCTGGGGACTAGCTTTTTACAATGAGCAGTTCTTC
TRBD1	TRBV6-5	.	TRBJ1-2	CASRETGNYGYTF	TGTGCCAGCAGAGAGACAGGGAACTATGGCTACACCTTC
TRBD1	TRBV4-1	.	TRBJ2-7	CASSQDFRTGQTYEQYF	TGCGCCAGCAGCCAAGATTTCAGGACAGGGCAAACCTACGAGCAGTACTTC
TRBD1	TRBV9	.	TRBJ1-6	CASSVELPGQGRNSPLHF	TGTGCCAGCAGCGTAGAGCTTCCAGGACAGGGGAGGAATTCACCCCTCCACTTT